This paragraph covers one T cell receptor beta chain sequence. Its antigen is unidentified. CDR1 is MDHEN and CDR2 is SYDVKM in the germline V gene. Trimming cost V 7 bases and J 5 bases, with 20 bases left between them. The CDR3 extends over 16 amino acids. Time point defined: cycle 4 day 1 (C4D1), after less than 7 weeks of nivolumab. Brentuximab vedotin exposure varied among the patients, all of whom had relapsed after autologous stem cell transplantation. The sample is drawn from a study of PD-1 blockade in classical Hodgkin lymphoma. At the level of the study: Administration of nivolumab to patients was at 3 mg/kg intravenously every 2 weeks.

Study observations and caveats: The CD4+ diversity rise by C4D1 was clearest in complete responders. Complete responders matched newly diagnosed patients in baseline diversity.

TCRdb keeps only in-frame clones here, not all; method: immunoSEQ multiplex PCR. The sample lists some 96,000 clones, roughly 91% occurring once. The rearrangement links TRBV28 to TRBJ2-2, with a weak D call TRBD2 (7 bases). Sequenced material: peripheral blood mononuclear cells (PBMCs), taken before the fourth cycle of nivolumab. This receptor was identified in a human donor with classical Hodgkin lymphoma. The CDR3 DNA reads as TGTGCCAGCACCGTACTCGGGGGGCAAAGAACCGGGGAGCTGTTTTTT. It specifies CASTVLGGQRTGELFF.